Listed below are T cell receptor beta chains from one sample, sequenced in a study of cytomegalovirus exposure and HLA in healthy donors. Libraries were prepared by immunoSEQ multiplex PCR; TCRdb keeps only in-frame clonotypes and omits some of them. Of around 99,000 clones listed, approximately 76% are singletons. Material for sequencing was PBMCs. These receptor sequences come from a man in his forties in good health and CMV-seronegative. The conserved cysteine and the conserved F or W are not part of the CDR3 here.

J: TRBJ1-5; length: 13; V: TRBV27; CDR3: ASTWTEESNQPQH
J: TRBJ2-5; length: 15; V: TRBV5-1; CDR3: ASNTGRGGALRETQY
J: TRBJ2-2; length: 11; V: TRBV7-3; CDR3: ASGPRVSGELF
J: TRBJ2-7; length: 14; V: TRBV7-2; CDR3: ASSLEPRRGQVEQY
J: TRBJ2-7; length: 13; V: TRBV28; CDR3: ASSEGTRSLYEQY
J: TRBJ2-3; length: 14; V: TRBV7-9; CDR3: ASRPRALAGPDTQY
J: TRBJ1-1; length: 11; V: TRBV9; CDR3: ASGTGRGTEAF
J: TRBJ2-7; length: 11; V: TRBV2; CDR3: ASNPPDSYEQY
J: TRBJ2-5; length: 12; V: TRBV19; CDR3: ASSILAGGETQY
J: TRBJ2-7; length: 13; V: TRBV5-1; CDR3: ASSLWTGIGYEQY